This section outlines one TCR beta chain sequence together with its context. Its matching antigen is unknown. This entry comes from a study of cytomegalovirus exposure and HLA in healthy donors. Study context: In a previous analysis, 117 million unique TCR beta sequences were found from roughly 180 million T cells.

PCR involved 60 Vbeta and 13 Jbeta primers. Some clones are missing from TCRdb's copy, which holds only in-frame ones; the method was immunoSEQ multiplex PCR. The table has around 160,000 clones, around three quarters seen once. Whole-study results and caveats: Researchers had no immune exposure information except CMV serostatus available. Some TCR beta chains (164 of them) were listed as cytomegalovirus-associated. TCR beta V- and J-gene trimming was later associated with a missense DCLRE1C variant.

The TCR was taken from a man aged 35-49 years in good health and CMV-seropositive. The sequenced sample consisted of PBMCs.

The CDR3 bases are TGCGCCAGCAGCCAGGACAGGACGAACACTGAAGCTTTCTTT. Amino acid sequence: CASSQDRTNTEAFF. The chain links TRBV4-1 to TRBJ1-1, with 7 bases identical to TRBD1. After removal of 3 bases from V and 1 base from J, the junction contained 2 bases not matched to a gene. Germline V lookup: CDR1 MGHRA, CDR2 YSYEKL. The CDR3 spans 14 residues.